This T cell receptor beta chain was captured by sequencing in a study of a mutant IDH1 vaccine in newly diagnosed glioma. Study as a whole: Patients were started on vaccination 4-6 weeks after radiotherapy alone, or with temozolomide cycles. Study conclusions and caveats: It was around 93% of patients that developed vaccine-induced immune responses. Pseudoprogression seemingly bore no relation to changes in top peripheral T cell clonotypes.

Time point: week 47, end of study. Vaccine doses each comprised 300 ug of mutant IDH1 20-mer peptide, with topical imiquimod. Across weeks 1, 3, 5, 7, 11, 15, 19 and 23, patients received a vaccination each time, eight in all. Sequenced by immunoSEQ multiplex PCR; TCRdb stores in-frame clones only, minus some. The sample consists of about 60,000 clones, over 80% of them appearing once. Germline V gene lookup returns CDR1 GTSNPN and CDR2 SVGIG (reference sequence). With V trimmed by 3 bases and J by 4 bases, 6 bases remained unmatched. This CDR3 has 14 residues. Note on this clone: Its antigen is undetermined. Other nucleotide sequences in the sample specify the same CDR3.

This clonotype was sampled from a woman aged 50 to 65 with glioma. Material: PBMCs, obtained from a glioma patient whose treatment included an IDH1 peptide vaccine. The chain joins TRBV30 to TRBJ1-5; TRBD1 aligns across 7 bases. For the CDR3, the DNA is TGTGCCTGGAGCGCTGGGACAGTTAATCAGCCCCAGCATTTT. Its protein is CAWSAGTVNQPQHF.